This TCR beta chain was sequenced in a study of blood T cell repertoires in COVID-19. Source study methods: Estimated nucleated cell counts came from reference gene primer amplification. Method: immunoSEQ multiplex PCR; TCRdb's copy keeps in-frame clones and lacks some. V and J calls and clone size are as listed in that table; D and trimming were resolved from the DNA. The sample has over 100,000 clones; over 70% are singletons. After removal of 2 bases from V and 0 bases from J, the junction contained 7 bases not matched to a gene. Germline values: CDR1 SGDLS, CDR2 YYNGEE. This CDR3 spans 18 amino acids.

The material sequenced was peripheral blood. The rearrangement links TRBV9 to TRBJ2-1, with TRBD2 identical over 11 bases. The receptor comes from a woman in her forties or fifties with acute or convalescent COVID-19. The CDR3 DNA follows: TGTGCCAGCAGCGTTGCTAGCGGGGGGCTCAGCTCCTACAATGAGCAGTTCTTC. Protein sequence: CASSVASGGLSSYNEQFF.